This is a list of T cell receptor beta chains from one sample in a study of shared T cell receptors in the human thymus. The method was immunoSEQ multiplex PCR; TCRdb's version includes in-frame clones alone and lacks a portion of them. The sample lists about 610,000 clones, over 75% seen once, with 0.008% to 0.011% in the top ten. In addition, the sample was reused for a study of human thymus T cells.

Sequenced sample: thymocytes. The receptors shown here come from a boy in the first two years of life with a congenital heart defect. Each CDR3 is given with its conserved first and last residue.

cdr3_length: 14
j_call: TRBJ2-7
v_call: TRBV6-1
cdr3_aa: CASRGGHGAYEQYF

cdr3_length: 14
j_call: TRBJ2-5
v_call: TRBV28
cdr3_aa: CASSPGTFQETQYF

cdr3_length: 12
j_call: TRBJ2-1
v_call: TRBV29-1
cdr3_aa: CSVAGGYNEQFF

cdr3_length: 16
j_call: TRBJ2-3
v_call: TRBV18
cdr3_aa: CASSPRLAAPRDTQYF

cdr3_length: 13
j_call: TRBJ2-2
v_call: TRBV19
cdr3_aa: CASHPRRTGELFF

cdr3_length: 14
j_call: TRBJ2-5
v_call: TRBV18
cdr3_aa: CASSPTTGLETQYF

cdr3_length: 17
j_call: TRBJ1-1
v_call: TRBV19
cdr3_aa: CASTAIGQGGGWTEAFF

cdr3_length: 16
j_call: TRBJ2-1
v_call: TRBV29-1
cdr3_aa: CSVAPGLARTYNEQFF

cdr3_length: 13
j_call: TRBJ2-1
v_call: TRBV2
cdr3_aa: CASGTSGGNEQFF

cdr3_length: 16
j_call: TRBJ2-7
v_call: TRBV11-2
cdr3_aa: CASSSGLAENSYEQYF

cdr3_length: 15
j_call: TRBJ2-5
v_call: TRBV5-1
cdr3_aa: CASSLVCPSQETQYF

cdr3_length: 13
j_call: TRBJ2-1
v_call: TRBV10-1
cdr3_aa: CASTGLAYNEQFF

cdr3_length: 16
j_call: TRBJ2-7
v_call: TRBV11-2
cdr3_aa: CASRSGRGGHSYEQYF

cdr3_length: 18
j_call: TRBJ2-3
v_call: TRBV4-2
cdr3_aa: CASSQAQTSGSLTDTQYF

cdr3_length: 14
j_call: TRBJ2-1
v_call: TRBV28
cdr3_aa: CASKSSSSYNEQFF

cdr3_length: 20
j_call: TRBJ2-5
v_call: TRBV4-2
cdr3_aa: CASSQAPASGAGEGKETQYF

cdr3_length: 13
j_call: TRBJ2-2
v_call: TRBV5-1
cdr3_aa: CASSLQGLGELFF

cdr3_length: 17
j_call: TRBJ2-1
v_call: TRBV5-6
cdr3_aa: CASSWEASGFSYNEQFF

cdr3_length: 14
j_call: TRBJ2-5
v_call: TRBV19
cdr3_aa: CASSPGTQGETQYF

cdr3_length: 13
j_call: TRBJ1-2
v_call: TRBV29-1
cdr3_aa: CSVEDRGYYGYTF

cdr3_length: 13
j_call: TRBJ1-2
v_call: TRBV5-6
cdr3_aa: CASSPGEGYGYTF

cdr3_length: 15
j_call: TRBJ1-4
v_call: TRBV6-1
cdr3_aa: CASSEVGGADEKLFF

cdr3_length: 16
j_call: TRBJ2-5
v_call: TRBV6-1
cdr3_aa: CASSEWGQGLEETQYF

cdr3_length: 19
j_call: TRBJ2-1
v_call: TRBV4-1
cdr3_aa: CASSQDHSTSGRAYNEQFF

cdr3_length: 16
j_call: TRBJ1-3
v_call: TRBV21-1
cdr3_aa: CASSKRQGRAGNTIYF

cdr3_length: 16
j_call: TRBJ2-7
v_call: TRBV10-2
cdr3_aa: CASRRLAGAISYEQYF

cdr3_length: 14
j_call: TRBJ2-7
v_call: TRBV7-2
cdr3_aa: CASSFRGSYYEQYF

cdr3_length: 16
j_call: TRBJ2-3
v_call: TRBV25-1
cdr3_aa: CASSVPGTGGSDTQYF

cdr3_length: 14
j_call: TRBJ2-1
v_call: TRBV7-4
cdr3_aa: CASSSPGTANEQFF

cdr3_length: 14
j_call: TRBJ2-3
v_call: TRBV4-1
cdr3_aa: CASSHDYSTDTQYF

cdr3_length: 20
j_call: TRBJ1-4
v_call: TRBV9
cdr3_aa: CASSVRPRDSRRATNEKLFF

cdr3_length: 17
j_call: TRBJ1-3
v_call: TRBV28
cdr3_aa: CASSSLLTENSGNTIYF

cdr3_length: 15
j_call: TRBJ2-2
v_call: TRBV7-8
cdr3_aa: CASSFGTGNTGELFF

cdr3_length: 14
j_call: TRBJ2-5
v_call: TRBV5-6
cdr3_aa: CASSLAGRRETQYF

cdr3_length: 15
j_call: TRBJ2-7
v_call: TRBV5-8
cdr3_aa: CASSLGGTGGYEQYF

cdr3_length: 13
j_call: TRBJ2-1
v_call: TRBV27
cdr3_aa: CASSLYGSGLQFF

cdr3_length: 16
j_call: TRBJ2-2
v_call: TRBV30
cdr3_aa: CAWSTGGCFNTGELFF

cdr3_length: 15
j_call: TRBJ1-5
v_call: TRBV5-6
cdr3_aa: CASSLHRGGNQPQHF

cdr3_length: 15
j_call: TRBJ1-1
v_call: TRBV5-1
cdr3_aa: CASSTAGVMNTEAFF

cdr3_length: 17
j_call: TRBJ2-3
v_call: TRBV4-1
cdr3_aa: CASSQGAGLAVTDTQYF

cdr3_length: 14
j_call: -
v_call: TRBV14
cdr3_aa: CASSLSDAIGELFF

cdr3_length: 14
j_call: TRBJ1-2
v_call: TRBV25-1
cdr3_aa: CASSEREGGYGYTF

cdr3_length: 17
j_call: TRBJ2-3
v_call: TRBV27
cdr3_aa: CASGTAFFGASTDTQYF

cdr3_length: 15
j_call: TRBJ2-7
v_call: TRBV28
cdr3_aa: CASSLRQGAYDEQYF

cdr3_length: 16
j_call: TRBJ1-5
v_call: TRBV19
cdr3_aa: CASSQGRDRGNQPQHF

cdr3_length: 15
j_call: TRBJ2-7
v_call: TRBV2
cdr3_aa: CASSSPRTTSYEQYF

cdr3_length: 19
j_call: TRBJ2-2
v_call: TRBV4-3
cdr3_aa: CASSQDLASGREQAGELFF

cdr3_length: 16
j_call: TRBJ2-1
v_call: TRBV10-1
cdr3_aa: CASSEYGTSGYNEQFF

cdr3_length: 14
j_call: TRBJ1-3
v_call: TRBV30
cdr3_aa: CAWGKQGSGNTIYF

cdr3_length: 20
j_call: TRBJ2-1
v_call: TRBV4-3
cdr3_aa: CASSPTPGQGLAGGPYEQFF